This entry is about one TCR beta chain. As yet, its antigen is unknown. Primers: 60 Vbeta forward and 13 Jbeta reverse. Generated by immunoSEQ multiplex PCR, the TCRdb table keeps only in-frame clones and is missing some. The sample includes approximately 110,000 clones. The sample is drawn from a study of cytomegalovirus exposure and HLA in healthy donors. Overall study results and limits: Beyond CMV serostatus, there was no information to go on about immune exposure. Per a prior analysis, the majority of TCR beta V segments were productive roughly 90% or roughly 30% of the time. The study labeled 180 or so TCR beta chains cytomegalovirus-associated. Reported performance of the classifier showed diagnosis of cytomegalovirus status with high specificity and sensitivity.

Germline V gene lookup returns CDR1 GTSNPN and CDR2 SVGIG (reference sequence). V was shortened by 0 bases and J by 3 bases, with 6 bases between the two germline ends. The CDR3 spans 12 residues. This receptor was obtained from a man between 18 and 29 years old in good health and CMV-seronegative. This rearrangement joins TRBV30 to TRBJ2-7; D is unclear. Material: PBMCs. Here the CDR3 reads CAWSVSGYEQYF. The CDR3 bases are TGTGCCTGGAGTGTGTCGGGCTACGAGCAGTACTTC.